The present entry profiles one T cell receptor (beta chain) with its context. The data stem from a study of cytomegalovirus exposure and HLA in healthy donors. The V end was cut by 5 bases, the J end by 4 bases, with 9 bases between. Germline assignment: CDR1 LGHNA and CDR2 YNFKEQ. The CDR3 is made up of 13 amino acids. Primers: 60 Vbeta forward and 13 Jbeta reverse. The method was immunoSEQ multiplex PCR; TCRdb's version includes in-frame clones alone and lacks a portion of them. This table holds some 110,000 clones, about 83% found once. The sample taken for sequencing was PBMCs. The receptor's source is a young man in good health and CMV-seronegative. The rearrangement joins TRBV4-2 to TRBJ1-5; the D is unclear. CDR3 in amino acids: CASSLSRNQPQHF. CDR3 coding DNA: TGTGCCAGCAGCTTGTCCCGTAATCAGCCCCAGCATTTT.